This is a list of T cell receptor beta chains from one sample in a study of regulatory T cells in long-lasting Graves disease. TCRdb reprocessed the multiplex PCR reads via MiXCR and lists one record per CDR3 protein. The data show about 320,000 distinct CDR3 sequences, with 15% to 20% seen just once and about 40% held by the top ten. Sequencing used peripheral blood mononuclear cells (PBMCs), obtained at new diagnosis, from a patient treated with antithyroid drugs. These receptors were collected from a female donor with Graves disease. CDR3s include the opening cysteine and the closing phenylalanine or tryptophan. A D gene is named only where the DNA matches it firmly. Expanded clones get a size class; other rows say once, few or many, or leave the size out.

d_gene: NA
abundance: many
v_gene: TRBV2
j_gene: TRBJ1-2
CDR3aa: CASSPEGQGGRGYTF
CDR3nt: TGTGCCAGCAGCCCAGAAGGGCAGGGTGGCCGTGGCTACACCTTC

d_gene: TRBD2
abundance: NA
v_gene: TRBV10-3
j_gene: TRBJ2-1
CDR3aa: CAILDPAGPNEQFF
CDR3nt: TGTGCCATCTTGGATCCAGCGGGGCCCAATGAGCAGTTCTTC

d_gene: NA
abundance: many
v_gene: TRBV12-3/TRBV12-4
j_gene: TRBJ2-1
CDR3aa: CASSFISGRADNEQFF
CDR3nt: TGTGCCAGCAGTTTTATATCGGGGCGGGCAGACAATGAGCAGTTCTTC

d_gene: NA
abundance: few
v_gene: TRBV5-1
j_gene: TRBJ2-2
CDR3aa: CASSLSAGYPGELFF
CDR3nt: TGCGCCAGCAGCTTAAGTGCAGGGTATCCCGGGGAGCTGTTTTTT

d_gene: NA
abundance: few
v_gene: TRBV14
j_gene: TRBJ2-3
CDR3aa: CTSSQVSSRDVDTQYF
CDR3nt: TGTACCAGCAGCCAAGTTTCTAGCCGCGATGTAGATACGCAGTATTTT

d_gene: TRBD1
abundance: many
v_gene: TRBV19
j_gene: TRBJ1-2
CDR3aa: CASSQSRDRGGFYGYTF
CDR3nt: TGTGCCAGTAGTCAGTCCCGGGACAGGGGGGGTTTCTATGGCTACACCTTC

d_gene: NA
abundance: few
v_gene: TRBV6-1
j_gene: TRBJ2-3
CDR3aa: CASSVVRDTQYF
CDR3nt: TGTGCCAGCAGTGTTGTTCGAGATACGCAGTATTTT

d_gene: TRBD2
abundance: many
v_gene: TRBV27
j_gene: TRBJ2-7
CDR3aa: CASSHFSGRKGEQYF
CDR3nt: TGTGCCAGCAGTCACTTTAGCGGGAGGAAAGGCGAGCAGTACTTC

d_gene: TRBD1
abundance: NA
v_gene: TRBV28
j_gene: TRBJ2-7
CDR3aa: CASSIQPGQGKWYRGSYEQYF
CDR3nt: TGTGCCAGCAGTATCCAGCCGGGACAGGGGAAATGGTACCGGGGGTCCTACGAGCAGTACTTC

d_gene: NA
abundance: many
v_gene: TRBV12-5
j_gene: TRBJ1-1
CDR3aa: CASGLGLGEAFF
CDR3nt: TGTGCTAGTGGTTTGGGGCTGGGTGAAGCTTTCTTT

d_gene: TRBD1
abundance: many
v_gene: TRBV19
j_gene: TRBJ1-5
CDR3aa: CASRTGISSNQPQHF
CDR3nt: TGTGCCAGTAGGACAGGGATTTCTAGCAATCAGCCCCAGCATTTT

d_gene: NA
abundance: few
v_gene: TRBV29-1
j_gene: TRBJ2-7
CDR3aa: CSAVTAFYEQYF
CDR3nt: TGCAGCGCCGTGACAGCCTTCTACGAGCAGTACTTC

d_gene: NA
abundance: many
v_gene: TRBV29-1
j_gene: TRBJ2-3
CDR3aa: CSVRRGNTDTQYF
CDR3nt: TGCAGCGTGAGGAGGGGGAACACAGATACGCAGTATTTT

d_gene: NA
abundance: many
v_gene: TRBV7-8
j_gene: TRBJ2-1
CDR3aa: CASSLGQGLGQFF
CDR3nt: TGTGCCAGCAGCTTAGGGCAGGGGCTAGGGCAGTTCTTC

d_gene: TRBD2
abundance: many
v_gene: TRBV6-1
j_gene: TRBJ2-7
CDR3aa: CASQAGGPPYEQYF
CDR3nt: TGTGCCAGCCAGGCGGGGGGGCCCCCCTACGAGCAGTACTTC

d_gene: NA
abundance: many
v_gene: TRBV28
j_gene: TRBJ1-5
CDR3aa: CASSLHTTSDQPQHF
CDR3nt: TGTGCCAGCAGTCTGCACACCACCTCGGATCAGCCCCAGCATTTT

d_gene: NA
abundance: many
v_gene: TRBV3-1
j_gene: TRBJ1-6
CDR3aa: CASSLLGGAGSPLHF
CDR3nt: TGTGCCAGCAGCCTCCTGGGGGGCGCTGGTTCACCCCTCCACTTT

d_gene: NA
abundance: NA
v_gene: TRBV2
j_gene: TRBJ1-6
CDR3aa: CASNTETNSPLHF
CDR3nt: TGTGCCAGCAATACAGAGACTAATTCACCCCTCCACTTT

d_gene: NA
abundance: many
v_gene: TRBV28
j_gene: TRBJ2-3
CDR3aa: CASSPEMIADTQYF
CDR3nt: TGTGCCAGCAGTCCGGAGATGATCGCAGATACGCAGTATTTT

d_gene: TRBD1
abundance: many
v_gene: TRBV5-1
j_gene: TRBJ1-2
CDR3aa: CASSSGQLGNYGYTF
CDR3nt: TGCGCCAGCAGCTCGGGACAGCTGGGCAACTATGGCTACACCTTC

d_gene: TRBD2
abundance: few
v_gene: TRBV30
j_gene: TRBJ2-3
CDR3aa: CAWSVGFAGAKDTQYF
CDR3nt: TGTGCCTGGAGTGTTGGCTTTGCGGGAGCGAAAGATACGCAGTATTTT

d_gene: NA
abundance: NA
v_gene: TRBV14
j_gene: TRBJ2-1
CDR3aa: CASSQDSGVYNEQFF
CDR3nt: TGTGCCAGCAGCCAAGACTCAGGAGTCTACAATGAGCAGTTCTTC